This entry features one TCR beta chain sequence. The target antigen is unknown. The data derive from a study of PD-1 blockade in classical Hodgkin lymphoma. Study results and caveats: Reports described newly diagnosed patients as having lower baseline TCR diversity than healthy donors.

CDR1 is GTSNPN and CDR2 is SVGIG in the germline V gene (reference sequence). V was clipped by 0 bases and J by 1 base, with 15 bases between them. The CDR3 covers 16 residues. The sample's time point: cycle 4 day 1 (C4D1), after 5 to 7 weeks of nivolumab. All the patients suffered relapse after autologous stem cell transplantation, and brentuximab vedotin exposure differed. Using immunoSEQ multiplex PCR, the repertoire was profiled, and TCRdb retains in-frame clones only, with some absent. Here the sample spans about 51,000 clones, around 80% being singletons. The sequence derives from a human donor with classical Hodgkin lymphoma. The sequences come from peripheral blood mononuclear cells (PBMCs), collected before the fourth cycle of nivolumab. The chain has TRBV30 and TRBJ1-1; D perhaps matches TRBD1 (6 bases). Written as DNA, the CDR3 is TGTGCCTGGAGTGTATTTGAGGAGACAGGGAACACTGAAGCTTTCTTT. Its protein is CAWSVFEETGNTEAFF.